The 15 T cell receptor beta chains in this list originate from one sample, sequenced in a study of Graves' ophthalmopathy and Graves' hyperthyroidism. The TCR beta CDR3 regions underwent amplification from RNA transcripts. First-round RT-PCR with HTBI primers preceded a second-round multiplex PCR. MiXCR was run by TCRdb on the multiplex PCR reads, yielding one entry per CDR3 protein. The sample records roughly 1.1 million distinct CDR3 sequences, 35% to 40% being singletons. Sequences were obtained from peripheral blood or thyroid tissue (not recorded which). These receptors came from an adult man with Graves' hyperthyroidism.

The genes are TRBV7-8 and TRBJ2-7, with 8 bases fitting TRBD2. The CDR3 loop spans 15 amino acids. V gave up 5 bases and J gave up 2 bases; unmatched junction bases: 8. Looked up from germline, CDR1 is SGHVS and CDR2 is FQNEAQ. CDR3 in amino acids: CASSPYSGIPYEQYF. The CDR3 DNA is TGTGCCAGCAGCCCCTATAGCGGGATCCCCTACGAGCAGTACTTC.

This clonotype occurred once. The CDR3 DNA sequence: TGCAGTTTATCGGGACAGGGATCCTATGGCTACACCTTC. Residues: CSLSGQGSYGYTF. The J gene is TRBJ1-2, the V gene TRBV29-1; 9 bases fit TRBD1. The CDR3 loop spans 13 amino acids. CDR1 and CDR2 (germline): SQVTM, ANQGSEA.

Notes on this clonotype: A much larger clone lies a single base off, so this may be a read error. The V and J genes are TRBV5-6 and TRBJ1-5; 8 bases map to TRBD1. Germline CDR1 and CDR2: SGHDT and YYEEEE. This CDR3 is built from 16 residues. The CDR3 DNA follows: TGTGCCAGCAGCTTGACCGACAGGGGTAGCAATCAGTCCCAGCATTTT. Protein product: CASSLTDRGSNQSQHF.

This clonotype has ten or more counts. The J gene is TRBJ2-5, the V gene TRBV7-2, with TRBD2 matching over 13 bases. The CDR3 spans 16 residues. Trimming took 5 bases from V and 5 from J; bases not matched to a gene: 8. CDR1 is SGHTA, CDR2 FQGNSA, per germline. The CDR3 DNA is TGTGCCAGCAGCCCTCGACTAGCGGGGGGCGGGGAGACCCAGTACTTC. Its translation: CASSPRLAGGGETQYF.

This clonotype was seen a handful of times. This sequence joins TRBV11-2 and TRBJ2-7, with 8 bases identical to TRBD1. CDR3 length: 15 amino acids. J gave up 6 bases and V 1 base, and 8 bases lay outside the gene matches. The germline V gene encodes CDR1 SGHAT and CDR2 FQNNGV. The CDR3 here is CASSLAQTGAFEQYF. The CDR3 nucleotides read TGTGCCAGCAGCTTAGCCCAGACAGGGGCATTCGAGCAGTACTTC.

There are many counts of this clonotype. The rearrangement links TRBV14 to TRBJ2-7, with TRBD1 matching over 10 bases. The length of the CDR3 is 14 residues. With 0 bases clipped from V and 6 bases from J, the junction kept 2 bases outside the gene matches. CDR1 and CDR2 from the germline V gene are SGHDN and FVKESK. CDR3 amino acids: CASSQDGTGAEQYF. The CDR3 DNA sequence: TGTGCCAGCAGCCAAGACGGGACAGGGGCCGAGCAGTACTTC.

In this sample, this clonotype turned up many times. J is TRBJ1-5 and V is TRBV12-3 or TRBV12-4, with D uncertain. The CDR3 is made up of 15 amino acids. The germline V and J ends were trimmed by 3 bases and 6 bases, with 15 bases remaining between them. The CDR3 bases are TGTGCCAGCAGTTTTATTAGCGATGGAAGTCAGCCCCAGCATTTT. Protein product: CASSFISDGSQPQHF.

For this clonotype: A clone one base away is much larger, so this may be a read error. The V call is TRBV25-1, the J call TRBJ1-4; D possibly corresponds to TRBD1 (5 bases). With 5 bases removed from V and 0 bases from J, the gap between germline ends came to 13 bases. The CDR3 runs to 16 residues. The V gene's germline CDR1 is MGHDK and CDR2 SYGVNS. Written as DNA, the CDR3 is TGTGCCAGCAGTCCCACCGCGACAGCAACTAATGAAAAACTGTTTTTT. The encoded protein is CASSPTATATNEKLFF.

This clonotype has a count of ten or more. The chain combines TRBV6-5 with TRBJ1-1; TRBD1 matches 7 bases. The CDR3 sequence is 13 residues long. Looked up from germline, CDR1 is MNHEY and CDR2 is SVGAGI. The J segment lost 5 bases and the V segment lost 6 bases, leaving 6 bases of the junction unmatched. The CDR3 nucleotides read TGTGCCAGCAGCAAGACAGGGAAGACTGAAGCTTTCTTT. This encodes CASSKTGKTEAFF.

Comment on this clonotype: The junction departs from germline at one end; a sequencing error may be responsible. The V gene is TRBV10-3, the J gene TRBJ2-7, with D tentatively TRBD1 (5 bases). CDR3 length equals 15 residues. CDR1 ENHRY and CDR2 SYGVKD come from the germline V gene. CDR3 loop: CASSLTDPTYYEQYF. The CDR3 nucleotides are TGTGCCAGCAGTTTGACAGATCCTACTTACTACGAGCAGTACTTC.

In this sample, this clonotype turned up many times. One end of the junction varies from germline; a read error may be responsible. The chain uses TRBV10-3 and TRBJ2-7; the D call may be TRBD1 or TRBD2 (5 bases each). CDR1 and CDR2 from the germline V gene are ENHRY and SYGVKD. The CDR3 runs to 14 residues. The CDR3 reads CASSARDPPYEQYF. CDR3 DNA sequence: TGTGCCAGCAGTGCCCGGGACCCTCCCTACGAGCAGTACTTC.

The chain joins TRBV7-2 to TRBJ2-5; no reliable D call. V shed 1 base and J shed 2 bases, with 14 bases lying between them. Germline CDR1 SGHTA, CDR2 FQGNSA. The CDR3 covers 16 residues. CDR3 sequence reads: CASSLGSGYEQETQYF. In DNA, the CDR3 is TGTGCCAGCAGCTTAGGCTCTGGATACGAGCAAGAGACCCAGTACTTC.

The CDR3 spells CASSSTAGTGVQYF. In DNA form, the CDR3 reads TGTGCCAGCAGCTCAACAGCCGGGACAGGGGTGCAGTACTTC. The V gene is TRBV7-7, the J gene TRBJ2-7; TRBD1 aligns across 10 bases. CDR1 is SSHAT and CDR2 is FNYEAQ in the germline V gene (reference sequence). The V segment lost 4 bases and the J segment 9 bases; nucleotides outside the gene matches: 9. The length of the CDR3 is 14 residues.

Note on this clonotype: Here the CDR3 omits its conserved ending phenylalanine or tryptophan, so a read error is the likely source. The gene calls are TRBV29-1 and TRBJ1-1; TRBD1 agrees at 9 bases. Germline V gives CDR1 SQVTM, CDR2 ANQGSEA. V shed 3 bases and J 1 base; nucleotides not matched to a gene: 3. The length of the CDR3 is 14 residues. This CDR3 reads CSVEADRGNTEAFL. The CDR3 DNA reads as TGCAGCGTTGAGGCGGACAGGGGGAACACTGAAGCTTTCCTT.

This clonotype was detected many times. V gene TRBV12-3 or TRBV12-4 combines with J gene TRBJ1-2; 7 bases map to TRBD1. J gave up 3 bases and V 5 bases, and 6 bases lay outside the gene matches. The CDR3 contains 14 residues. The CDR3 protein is CASSAGQAHYGYTF. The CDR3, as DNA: TGTGCCAGCAGTGCTGGACAGGCCCACTATGGCTACACCTTC.